Listed here is a single T cell receptor beta chain. CDR3 length: 16 amino acids. J was trimmed by 5 bases and V by 0 bases; bases with no gene match: 2. CDR1 and CDR2 (germline): SGHNT, YYREEE (reference sequence). These data come from a study of blood T cell repertoires in COVID-19. In the study overall: Acute and convalescent COVID-19 samples came from the United States, Italy and Spain. In each case, the material was cDNA or gDNA derived from T cells, B-cell-depleted T cells, or PBMCs.

Original processing methods: From reference gene primer amplification, estimates of nucleated cell counts were derived. Here immunoSEQ multiplex PCR was the method, and the copy in TCRdb shows in-frame clones only, minus some. For V, J and clone size, that table is used; D and trimming come from the DNA. The repertoire holds approximately 160,000 clones, with about 86% as singletons. The sequence derives from a woman of 80 years or more with acute or convalescent COVID-19. The sample consisted of peripheral blood. The V call is TRBV5-4, the J call TRBJ2-1; 13 bases align to TRBD2. This chain's CDR3 is CASSLGLAGGNNEQFF. CDR3 nucleotides: TGTGCCAGCAGCTTGGGACTAGCGGGGGGTAACAATGAGCAGTTCTTC.